The 20 T cell receptor beta chains given below trace back to one sample, sequenced in a study of CD8 T cells in Susac syndrome. With random hexamers, reverse transcription was performed on roughly 0.45 to 1 ug of RNA. TCRdb re-called the immunoSEQ multiplex PCR reads with MiXCR, one entry per CDR3 protein. The data show approximately 160,000 distinct CDR3 sequences, around 90% seen once. Sequenced sample: CD4+ T cells from PBMCs. These receptors all stem from a human donor in good health.

In nucleotides, the CDR3 is TGTGCCAGCAGCCAATTCAGCGACACAACCGGGGAGCTGTTTTTT. Protein sequence: CASSQFSDTTGELFF. J is TRBJ2-2 and V is TRBV4-2; D uncertain. The germline gives CDR1 LGHNA, CDR2 YNFKEQ. The CDR3 runs 15 residues. V shed 2 bases and J shed 5 bases, with 12 bases lying between them.

The chain recombines TRBV7-2 with TRBJ2-7; D might be TRBD2 (5 bases). Germline CDR1 and CDR2: SGHTA and FQGNSA. The CDR3 has 16 amino acids. V shed 2 bases and J shed 0 bases, with 14 bases lying between them. The CDR3 region is CASSLRGRPNSYEQYF. CDR3 nucleotide sequence: TGTGCCAGCAGCTTACGAGGGCGGCCGAACTCCTACGAGCAGTACTTC.

The V and J genes are TRBV27 and TRBJ2-4; maybe TRBD2 (5 bases). Germline assignment: CDR1 MNHEY and CDR2 SMNVEV (reference sequence). This CDR3 has 15 residues. V was cut by 4 bases and J by 6 bases, with 16 bases left in between. This CDR3 reads CASSWSGLSRNIQYF. In nucleotides, the CDR3 is TGTGCCAGCAGTTGGAGCGGCCTATCTAGAAACATTCAGTACTTC.

This chain joins TRBV2 and TRBJ2-6, with a tentative D call TRBD1 (5 bases). Germline V gene lookup returns CDR1 SNHLY and CDR2 FYNNEI. The CDR3 totals 15 residues. Trimming shortened V by 4 bases and J by 4 bases, and 11 bases separated the two germline ends. The CDR3 sequence: CASSAQGTGANVLTF. The CDR3 DNA sequence: TGTGCCAGCAGTGCCCAGGGAACAGGGGCCAACGTCCTGACTTTC.

The rearrangement joins TRBV5-5 to TRBJ2-6; no reliable D call. CDR1 is SGHKS, CDR2 YYEKEE, per germline (reference sequence). V was pared by 1 base and J by 0 bases, with 8 bases between. The CDR3 covers 16 residues. The DNA for the CDR3 is TGTGCCAGCAGCTTGTCTCGTCTCTCTGGGGCCAACGTCCTGACTTTC. Translating it yields CASSLSRLSGANVLTF.

This chain connects TRBV6-2 or TRBV6-3 to TRBJ2-5; TRBD1 matches at 7 bases. The J segment lost 5 bases and the V segment lost 6 bases, leaving 9 bases of the junction unmatched. Germline CDR1 is MNHEY and CDR2 is SVGEGT. The CDR3 loop spans 14 amino acids. CDR3 DNA sequence: TGTGCCAGCAGCCGAAGGACAGGAGTGGAGACCCAGTACTTC. As protein: CASSRRTGVETQYF.

The chain uses TRBV10-3 and TRBJ2-5; no firm D call. V lost 1 base and J 2 bases, leaving 2 bases between the germline ends. CDR3 length: 12 amino acids. CDR1 is ENHRY, CDR2 SYGVKD, per germline. The chain's CDR3 is CAISEFQETQYF. The CDR3 nucleotides read TGTGCCATCAGTGAGTTTCAAGAGACCCAGTACTTC.

This clonotype was seen only once. V and J are TRBV30 and TRBJ2-5; D call uncertain. V shed 0 bases and J shed 2 bases, with 4 bases lying between them. The V gene's germline CDR1 is GTSNPN and CDR2 SVGIG (reference sequence). The CDR3 has 12 residues. CDR3 in DNA: TGTGCCTGGAGTGTGGGACAAGAGACCCAGTACTTC. Its translation is CAWSVGQETQYF. Using reference TRBV30 and TRBJ2-5 for the parts outside the CDR3, the full variable domain is SQTIHQWPATLVQPVGSPLSLECTVEGTSNPNLYWYRQAAGRGLQLLFYSVGIGQISSEVPQNLSASRPQDRQFILSSKKLLLSDSGFYLCAWSVGQETQYFGPGTRLLVL.

The rearrangement links TRBV19 to TRBJ1-1, with 10 bases matching TRBD1. CDR1 is LNHDA and CDR2 is SQIVND in the germline V gene (reference sequence). The J segment lost 4 bases and the V segment lost 4 bases, leaving 3 bases of the junction unmatched. There are 14 residues in the CDR3. CDR3 residues: CASSRQGAPTEAFF. CDR3 sequence (DNA): TGTGCCAGTAGTAGACAGGGGGCGCCCACTGAAGCTTTCTTT. Based on the CDR3 plus reference TRBV19 and TRBJ1-1, the full variable domain is DGGITQSPKYLFRKEGQNVTLSCEQNLNHDAMYWYRQDPGQGLRLIYYSQIVNDFQKGDIAEGYSVSREKKESFPLTVTSAQKNPTAFYLCASSRQGAPTEAFFGQGTRLTVV.

This clonotype was detected only once. The chain recombines TRBV18 with TRBJ1-5; D gene ambiguous. The CDR3 consists of 15 residues. V was shortened by 1 base and J by 8 bases, with 15 bases between the two germline ends. CDR1 is KGHSH and CDR2 is LQKENI in the germline V gene. CDR3 nucleotides: TGTGCCAGCTCACCACGGGATGTGAGAGAGGAGCCCCAGCATTTT. Translating gives CASSPRDVREEPQHF.

The rearrangement uses TRBV7-2 and TRBJ2-2, with D unresolved. The CDR3 extends over 14 amino acids. Trimming shortened V by 3 bases and J by 4 bases, and 9 bases separated the two germline ends. Germline V gene lookup returns CDR1 SGHTA and CDR2 FQGNSA. The CDR3 reads CASSLGQVTGELFF. CDR3 DNA: TGTGCCAGCAGCTTGGGTCAGGTCACCGGGGAGCTGTTTTTT.

V gene TRBV28 combines with J gene TRBJ2-3; D is undetermined. This CDR3 region has 16 residues. V was cut by 6 bases and J by 2 bases, with 18 bases left in between. Germline CDR1 reads MDHEN; CDR2 reads SYDVKM. The CDR3 sequence: CASRPRTALNTDTQYF. The CDR3, as DNA: TGTGCCAGCAGGCCAAGGACGGCCCTTAACACAGATACGCAGTATTTT.

This clonotype has a single count. The gene calls are TRBV6-6 and TRBJ1-4, with 7 bases aligning to TRBD1. The CDR3 runs 13 residues. V trimming: 7 bases; J trimming: 7 bases; junction bases outside the gene matches: 6. CDR1 MNHNY and CDR2 SVGAGI come from the germline V gene (reference sequence). CDR3 in DNA: TGTGCCAGCAAGGGGGCTAATAGTGAAAAACTGTTTTTT. Translated: CASKGANSEKLFF.

V gene TRBV3-1 combines with J gene TRBJ2-2; 11 nucleotides align to TRBD1. Germline loops: CDR1 LGHDT, CDR2 YNNKEL (reference sequence). The CDR3 sequence is 15 residues long. After removal of 4 bases from V and 6 bases from J, the junction contained 4 bases not matched to a gene. CDR3 in DNA: TGTGCCAGCAGCCCCCGGGACAGGGGGTCCGGGGAGCTGTTTTTT. Translation: CASSPRDRGSGELFF.

This rearrangement joins TRBV9 to TRBJ1-2, with D tentatively TRBD1 (5 bases). Germline assignment: CDR1 SGDLS and CDR2 YYNGEE. This CDR3 has 14 residues. Trimming shortened V by 0 bases and J by 8 bases, and 14 bases separated the two germline ends. CDR3 in DNA: TGTGCCAGCAGCGTAGCTTCGGAGGGGCCCGGCTACACCTTC. Translated: CASSVASEGPGYTF.

This clonotype was picked up a small number of times. This sequence joins TRBV6-5 and TRBJ1-2, with 7 bases lining up with TRBD1. Germline loops: CDR1 MNHEY, CDR2 SVGAGI. The CDR3 totals 15 residues. V gave up 4 bases and J gave up 4 bases; unmatched junction bases: 9. The CDR3 loop is CASSSGKAGGYGYTF. The CDR3 DNA reads TGTGCCAGCAGTTCCGGAAAAGCAGGGGGCTATGGCTACACCTTC.

This clonotype came up once. The chain is built from TRBV29-1 and TRBJ1-2; no reliable D call. This CDR3 is 11 amino acids long. Trimming took 6 bases from V and 1 from J, leaving 6 bases between them. Germline V gene lookup returns CDR1 SQVTM and CDR2 ANQGSEA. CDR3 sequence reads: CSVAVNYGYTF. The DNA of the CDR3 is TGCAGCGTAGCGGTTAACTATGGCTACACCTTC.

V usage is TRBV7-2 and J usage is TRBJ1-6, with D perhaps matching TRBD1 (6 bases). The V gene's germline CDR1 is SGHTA and CDR2 FQGNSA. The CDR3 runs to 17 residues. V lost 5 bases to trimming and J lost 4 bases, with 18 bases between them. CDR3 residues: CASSPYRVRGYNSPLHF. For the CDR3, the DNA is TGTGCCAGCAGCCCCTACAGGGTCCGCGGATATAATTCACCCCTCCACTTT. Supplemented by reference TRBV7-2 and TRBJ1-6, the full variable domain reads GAGVSQSPSNKVTEKGKDVELRCDPISGHTALYWYRQSLGQGLEFLIYFQGNSAPDKSGLPSDRFSAERTGGSVSTLTIQRTQQEDSAVYLCASSPYRVRGYNSPLHFGNGTRLTVT.

The chain is built from TRBV2 and TRBJ1-1; 12 positions match TRBD1. This CDR3 has 14 amino acids. Germline loops: CDR1 SNHLY, CDR2 FYNNEI. V shed 4 bases, J shed 5 bases, and the junction held 2 bases outside the gene matches. The CDR3 sequence is CASSGDRGPTEAFF. CDR3 in DNA: TGTGCCAGCAGTGGGGACAGGGGGCCGACTGAAGCTTTCTTT.

The V call is TRBV24-1, the J call TRBJ2-1; D may correspond to TRBD1 or TRBD2 (6 bases each). CDR1 KGHDR and CDR2 SFDVKD come from the germline V gene. Trimming took 4 bases from V and 3 from J, leaving 9 bases between them. This CDR3 is built from 14 residues. In DNA, the CDR3 is TGTGCCACCAGTGACGGGGGCCGCTACAATGAGCAGTTCTTC. Residues: CATSDGGRYNEQFF.